This TCR beta chain was obtained from a study of blood T cell repertoires in COVID-19. Germline V gene sequence: CDR1 LGHNA, CDR2 YNFKEQ. V lost 0 bases and J lost 0, with 12 bases in between. This CDR3 comprises 16 residues. The table came from immunoSEQ multiplex PCR; TCRdb's copy has only in-frame clones and leaves some out. The sample gives under 350,000 clones, approximately 86% of which show up once; 1% to 1.5% is in the top ten. Material: peripheral blood. J is TRBJ2-7 and V is TRBV4-2, with D possibly matching TRBD1 (6 bases). This sequence originates from a man in his 70s with acute or convalescent COVID-19. CDR3 amino acids: CASSQDPGVSSYEQYF. The CDR3 bases are TGTGCCAGCAGCCAAGATCCAGGGGTGAGCTCCTACGAGCAGTACTTC.